The source of this TCR beta chain is a study of T cell changes during pregnancy in multiple sclerosis. Sequencing was performed with immunoSEQ multiplex PCR; in TCRdb, only in-frame clones are kept and a portion is missing. The table records more than 65,000 clones, around 92% of them present only once. The CDR3 is 15 amino acids. Germline V gives CDR1 KGHSH, CDR2 LQKENI. V lost 0 bases, J lost 6 bases, and 14 bases lay in between. The rearrangement links TRBV18 to TRBJ1-2; TRBD1 might be the D (5 bases). The sequences come from peripheral blood, collected in the first trimester of pregnancy. The source of this sequence is a female donor with multiple sclerosis, enrolled in a pregnancy study. The CDR3 here is CASSPPIRARHGYTF. For the CDR3, the DNA is TGTGCCAGCTCACCACCGATCAGGGCTCGGCATGGCTACACCTTC.